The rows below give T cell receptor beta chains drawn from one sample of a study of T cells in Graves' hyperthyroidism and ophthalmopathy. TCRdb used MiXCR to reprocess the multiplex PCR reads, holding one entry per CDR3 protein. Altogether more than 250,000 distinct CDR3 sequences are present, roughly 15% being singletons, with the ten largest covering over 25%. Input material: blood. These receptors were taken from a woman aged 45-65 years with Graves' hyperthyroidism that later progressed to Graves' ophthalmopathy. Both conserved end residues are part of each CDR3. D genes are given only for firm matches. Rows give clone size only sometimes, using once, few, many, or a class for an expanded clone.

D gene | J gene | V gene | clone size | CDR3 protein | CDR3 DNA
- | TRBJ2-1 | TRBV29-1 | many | CSVARYRDNEQFF | TGCAGCGTCGCACGTTACAGGGACAATGAGCAGTTCTTC
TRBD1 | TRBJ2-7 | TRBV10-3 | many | CAIRPRDRASLGEQYF | TGTGCCATCAGACCCCGGGACAGGGCTTCCCTCGGGGAGCAGTACTTC
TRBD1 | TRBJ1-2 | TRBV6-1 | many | CASRPTGGAEGYTF | TGTGCCAGCAGACCCACAGGGGGCGCAGAGGGCTACACCTTC
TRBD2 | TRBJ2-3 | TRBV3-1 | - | CASSHRTSGSDTQYF | TGTGCCAGCAGCCATCGGACTAGCGGGAGCGATACGCAGTATTTT
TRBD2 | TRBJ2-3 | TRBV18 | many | CASSPGTSGRSTDTQYF | TGTGCCAGCTCACCCGGGACTAGCGGACGTAGCACAGATACGCAGTATTTT
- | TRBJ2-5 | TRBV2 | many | CASSGQVTDQETQYF | TGTGCCAGCAGTGGACAGGTGACGGACCAAGAGACCCAGTACTTC
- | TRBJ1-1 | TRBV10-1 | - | CARSTVIMNTEAFF | TGCGCCAGGTCGACAGTTATCATGAACACTGAAGCTTTCTTT
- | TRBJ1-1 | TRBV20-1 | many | CSARDSQQLNTEAFF | TGCAGTGCTAGGGACAGTCAACAACTGAACACTGAAGCTTTCTTT
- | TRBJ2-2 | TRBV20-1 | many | CSAPQGFANTGELFF | TGCAGTGCGCCCCAGGGGTTTGCGAACACCGGGGAGCTGTTTTTT
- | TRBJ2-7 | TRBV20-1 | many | CSASVELPYEQYF | TGCAGTGCTAGCGTTGAGCTGCCCTACGAGCAGTACTTC
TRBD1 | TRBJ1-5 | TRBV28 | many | CASSNRGPGNQPQHF | TGTGCCAGCAGTAACAGGGGGCCGGGCAATCAGCCCCAGCATTTT
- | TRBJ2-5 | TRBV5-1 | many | CASSISGTGFEETQYF | TGCGCCAGCAGCATTTCCGGGACGGGCTTTGAAGAGACCCAGTACTTC
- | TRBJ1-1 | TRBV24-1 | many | CATPIPGENTEAFF | TGTGCCACCCCTATTCCGGGAGAGAACACTGAAGCTTTCTTT
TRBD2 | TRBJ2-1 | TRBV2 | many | CASSVGTTYNEQFF | TGTGCCAGCAGTGTTGGGACTACCTACAATGAGCAGTTCTTC
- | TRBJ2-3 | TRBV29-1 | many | CSVGGSTDTQYF | TGCAGCGTTGGAGGTAGCACAGATACGCAGTATTTT
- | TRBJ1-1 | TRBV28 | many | CASSLSRGSTEAFF | TGTGCCAGCAGTTTGAGTAGGGGAAGCACTGAAGCTTTCTTT
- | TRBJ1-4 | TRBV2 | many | CASRAAGYTNEKLFF | TGTGCCAGCCGTGCTGCGGGGTACACTAATGAAAAACTGTTTTTT
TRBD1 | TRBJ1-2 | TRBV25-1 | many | CASSEGQANYGYTF | TGTGCCAGCAGTGAGGGACAGGCTAACTATGGCTACACCTTC
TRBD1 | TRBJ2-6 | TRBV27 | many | CASSSPTYRGSSGANVLTF | TGTGCCAGCAGTTCCCCAACCTACAGGGGAAGTTCTGGGGCCAACGTCCTGACTTTC
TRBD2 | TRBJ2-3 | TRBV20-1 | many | CSATDSGSGTDTQYF | TGCAGTGCCACCGATAGCGGGAGTGGCACAGATACGCAGTATTTT
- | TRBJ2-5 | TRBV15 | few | CATRSRAQETQYF | TGTGCCACCAGGAGCCGGGCACAAGAGACCCAGTACTTC
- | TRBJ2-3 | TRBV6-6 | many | CASSYTRGFQGTGTDTQYF | TGTGCCAGCAGTTATACACGGGGATTCCAGGGGACGGGCACAGATACGCAGTATTTT
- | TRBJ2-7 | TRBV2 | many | CASGGRGRSSEQYF | TGTGCCAGCGGGGGTCGGGGTCGCTCCAGCGAGCAGTACTTC
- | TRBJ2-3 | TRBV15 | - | CATSSFPGASTDTQYF | TGTGCCACCAGCAGTTTCCCGGGAGCTAGCACAGATACGCAGTATTTT
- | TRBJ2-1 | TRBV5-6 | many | CASSLDFSYNEQFF | TGTGCCAGCAGCTTGGACTTCTCCTACAATGAGCAGTTCTTC
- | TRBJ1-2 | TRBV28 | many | CASSLTTGYTF | TGTGCCAGCAGTTTAACAACTGGCTACACCTTC
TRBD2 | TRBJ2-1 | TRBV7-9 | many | CASSPKPGLGYSEQFF | TGTGCCAGCAGCCCCAAGCCGGGACTAGGGTATAGTGAGCAGTTCTTC
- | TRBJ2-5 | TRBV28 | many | CAGSRPNQETQYF | TGTGCCGGAAGCCGGCCAAACCAAGAGACCCAGTACTTC
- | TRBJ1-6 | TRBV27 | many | CASSSGFSNSPLHF | TGTGCCAGCAGTTCGGGGTTTAGTAATTCACCCCTCCACTTT
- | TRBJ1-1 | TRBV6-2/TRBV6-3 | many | CASSSHPGRGNTEAFF | TGTGCCAGCAGTTCGCACCCGGGCAGGGGCAACACTGAAGCTTTCTTT
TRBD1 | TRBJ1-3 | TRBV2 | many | CASRPGTASSGNTIYF | TGTGCCAGCAGGCCCGGGACAGCAAGCTCTGGAAACACCATATATTTT
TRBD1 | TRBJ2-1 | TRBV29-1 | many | CSVEVRGQYNEQFF | TGCAGCGTTGAAGTCAGGGGGCAGTACAATGAGCAGTTCTTC
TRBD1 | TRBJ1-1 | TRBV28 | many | CASSSPTGGNTEAFF | TGTGCCAGCAGCTCCCCGACAGGGGGGAACACTGAAGCTTTCTTT
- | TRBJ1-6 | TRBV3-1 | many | CASSQQGWDSPLHF | TGTGCCAGCAGCCAACAGGGATGGGATTCACCCCTCCACTTT
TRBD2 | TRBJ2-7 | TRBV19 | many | CASSTSGRAGYEQYF | TGTGCCAGTAGTACAAGCGGGAGGGCCGGTTACGAGCAGTACTTC
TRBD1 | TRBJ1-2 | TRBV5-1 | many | CASSLGGTDDGYTF | TGCGCCAGCAGCTTGGGAGGGACAGATGATGGCTACACCTTC
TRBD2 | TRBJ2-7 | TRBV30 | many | CGGLGRCYEQYF | TGTGGAGGACTAGGAAGGTGTTACGAGCAGTACTTC
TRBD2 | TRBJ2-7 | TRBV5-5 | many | CASSFAGGSYEQYF | TGTGCCAGCAGCTTCGCGGGAGGGTCCTACGAGCAGTACTTC
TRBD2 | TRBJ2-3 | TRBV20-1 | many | CSARIGAGGTDTQYF | TGCAGTGCCCGGATCGGAGCGGGAGGCACAGATACGCAGTATTTT
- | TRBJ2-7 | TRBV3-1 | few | CASSSVRLGQYF | TGTGCCAGCAGCTCCGTCCGCCTAGGGCAGTACTTC
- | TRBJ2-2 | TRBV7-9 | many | CASSDWVFLGELFF | TGTGCCAGCAGTGATTGGGTTTTTCTCGGGGAGCTGTTTTTT
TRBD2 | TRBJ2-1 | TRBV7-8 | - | CASSTSGGTYNEQFF | TGTGCCAGCAGCACAAGCGGGGGCACCTACAATGAGCAGTTCTTC
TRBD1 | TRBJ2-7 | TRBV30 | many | CAWNSGTGAEQYF | TGTGCCTGGAATTCCGGGACAGGGGCCGAGCAGTACTTC
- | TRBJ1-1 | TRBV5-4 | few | CASSQGWGSDTEAFF | TGTGCCAGCAGCCAAGGCTGGGGTAGTGACACTGAAGCTTTCTTT
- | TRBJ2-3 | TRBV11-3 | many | CASSPNGGLNTDTQYF | TGTGCCAGCAGCCCTAATGGGGGGCTGAACACAGATACGCAGTATTTT
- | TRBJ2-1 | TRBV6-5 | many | CASSYSGTQSYNEQFF | TGTGCCAGCAGTTACTCCGGGACACAATCCTACAATGAGCAGTTCTTC
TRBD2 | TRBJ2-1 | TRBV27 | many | CASSFSSGSPMDEQFF | TGTGCCAGCAGTTTTTCTAGCGGGAGCCCCATGGATGAGCAGTTCTTC
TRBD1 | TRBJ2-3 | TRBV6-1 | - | CAIDLGQGKNTQYF | TGTGCCATCGACTTGGGACAGGGGAAAAATACGCAGTATTTT
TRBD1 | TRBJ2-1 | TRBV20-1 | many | CSAPPGQGPNEQFF | TGCAGTGCCCCCCCGGGACAGGGTCCCAATGAGCAGTTCTTC
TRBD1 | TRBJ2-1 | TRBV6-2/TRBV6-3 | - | CASSSRGGFEQFF | TGTGCCAGCAGTTCGAGAGGGGGCTTTGAGCAGTTCTTC
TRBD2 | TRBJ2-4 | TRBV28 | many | CASSSLGPIKAGGKNIQYF | TGTGCCAGCAGTTCCCTAGGGCCAATAAAAGCGGGAGGGAAAAACATTCAGTACTTC